What follows describes a single T cell receptor beta chain. The authors' processing: Amplification with reference gene primers provided the estimates of nucleated cell counts. Sequencing was performed with immunoSEQ multiplex PCR; in TCRdb, only in-frame clones are kept and a portion is missing. V, J and clone size are those of that table, while D and trimming were read from the DNA. Of 300,000 to 400,000 clones detected, around nine tenths appear once; the ten largest clones hold approximately 1.2%. Donors in Cohort 3 who had recovered were those with two negative PCRs, healthcare professional clearance, or resolution of their symptoms. V was cut by 2 bases and J by 0 bases, with 12 bases left in between. CDR3 size: 16 residues. Looked up from germline, CDR1 is SGDLS and CDR2 is YYNGEE. The data derive from a study of blood T cell repertoires in COVID-19. Overall study: T cells, B-cell-depleted T cells, or PBMCs provided the cDNA or gDNA that served as material.

The V call is TRBV9, the J call TRBJ1-3, with D possibly being TRBD1 (5 bases). The TCR sequence derives from a young woman who had recovered from COVID-19. The sequencing sample was made of PBMCs or T cells enriched from blood (not recorded which). In nucleotides, the CDR3 is TGTGCCAGCAGCGTGTCCGGGGGTCACTCTGGAAACACCATATATTTT. Translation gives CASSVSGGHSGNTIYF.